Each of the 10 T cell receptor beta chains below was sequenced from the same sample in a study of control samples from healthy donors and cancer patients. Profiling relied on immunoSEQ multiplex PCR, and the TCRdb table lists in-frame clones only, not all of them. The repertoire holds about 120,000 clones, with roughly 87% as singletons. Material for sequencing was blood. Receptors were obtained from a man between 18 and 29 years old in good health.

The rearrangement joins TRBV10-3 to TRBJ2-2; tentative D call: TRBD1 (6 bases). CDR1 is ENHRY, CDR2 SYGVKD, per germline. This CDR3 is built from 14 residues. The V gene lost 8 bases and the J gene lost 1 base, with 11 bases spanning the gap. CDR3 sequence: CAIGATGNTGELFF. Written as DNA, the CDR3 is TGTGCCATCGGGGCGACAGGGAACACCGGGGAGCTGTTTTTT.

The rearrangement uses TRBV6-1 and TRBJ2-1, with TRBD2 as a possible D gene (5 bases). The CDR3 is 15 amino acids. CDR1 is MNHNS and CDR2 is SASEGT in the germline V gene. The V end lost 0 bases, the J end lost 4 bases, and 10 bases lay between the germline ends. The DNA of the CDR3 is TGTGCCAGCAGTGAAGCGCGAGGGAGTTACAATGAGCAGTTCTTC. Its translation is CASSEARGSYNEQFF.

This clone occurred once. The J gene is TRBJ1-1, the V gene TRBV6-2 or TRBV6-3, with 7 bases fitting TRBD1. V dropped 0 bases and J dropped 1; count of bases not matched to a gene: 2. This CDR3 spans 15 amino acids. Germline V gene lookup returns CDR1 MNHEY and CDR2 SVGEGT. The CDR3 DNA reads as TGTGCCAGCAGTTACTCCCGGACAGGGAACACTGAAGCTTTCTTT. This encodes CASSYSRTGNTEAFF.

The chain couples TRBV10-3 to TRBJ1-3; D not resolved. The CDR3 runs to 14 residues. CDR1 and CDR2 (germline): ENHRY, SYGVKD. Trimming stripped 4 bases from V and 1 base from J, with 8 bases between. This CDR3 is CAISGYSSGNTIYF. In DNA, the CDR3 is TGTGCCATCAGTGGTTACAGTTCTGGAAACACCATATATTTT.

The J gene is TRBJ1-5, the V gene TRBV7-8, with TRBD1 identical over 9 bases. The CDR3 loop spans 14 amino acids. The trim removed 4 bases at V and 8 bases at J, leaving 6 bases unmatched. The germline V gene has CDR1 SGHVS and CDR2 FQNEAQ. CDR3 in amino acids: CASSSRDRGEPQHF. The CDR3 nucleotides are TGTGCCAGCAGCTCCCGAGACAGGGGGGAGCCCCAGCATTTT.

The V call is TRBV4-1, the J call TRBJ1-6, with 9 nucleotides matching TRBD1. V lost 3 bases and J lost 7; bases outside the gene matches: 1. Germline lookup yields CDR1 MGHRA and CDR2 YSYEKL. The CDR3 is made up of 14 amino acids. CDR3 amino acids: CASSHGQGNSPLHF. The DNA of the CDR3 is TGCGCCAGCAGCCACGGACAGGGGAATTCACCCCTCCACTTT.

Only one count was recorded for this clone. The chain links TRBV6-5 to TRBJ2-7, with D hard to call. V gave up 4 bases and J gave up 4 bases, with 5 bases separating them. Germline V gives CDR1 MNHEY, CDR2 SVGAGI. The CDR3 length is 11 residues. CDR3 sequence (DNA): TGTGCCAGCAGTTCTTATTACGAGCAGTACTTC. The encoded protein is CASSSYYEQYF.

The chain recombines TRBV7-6 with TRBJ1-1; D remains unclear. CDR3 length equals 17 residues. Trimming pared 1 base from V and 0 bases from J, leaving 15 bases between. In germline, CDR1 is SGHVS, CDR2 FNYEAQ. Written as DNA, the CDR3 is TGTGCCAGCAGCTTAGTATTGACATCTGCTATGAACACTGAAGCTTTCTTT. Translation: CASSLVLTSAMNTEAFF.

This chain links TRBV6-2 or TRBV6-3 with TRBJ2-1, with 9 positions matching TRBD2. CDR1 is MNHEY, CDR2 SVGEGT, per germline. With 6 bases clipped from V and 5 bases from J, the junction kept 8 bases outside the gene matches. The CDR3 runs 15 residues. The DNA of the CDR3 is TGTGCCAGCAGCCCCCGCGGACTAGCGAACAATGAGCAGTTCTTC. As protein: CASSPRGLANNEQFF.

The gene calls are TRBV6-6 and TRBJ2-6, with 12 nucleotides matching TRBD2. The CDR3 has 20 amino acids. Per the germline V gene, CDR1 is MNHNY and CDR2 is SVGAGI (reference sequence). The junction had 11 bases not matched to a gene; V was cut back by 5 bases and J by 0 bases. In nucleotides, the CDR3 is TGTGCCAGCAGTCTTCGTTTCCGGACTAGCGGGATCTCTGGGGCCAACGTCCTGACTTTC. It is translated as CASSLRFRTSGISGANVLTF.